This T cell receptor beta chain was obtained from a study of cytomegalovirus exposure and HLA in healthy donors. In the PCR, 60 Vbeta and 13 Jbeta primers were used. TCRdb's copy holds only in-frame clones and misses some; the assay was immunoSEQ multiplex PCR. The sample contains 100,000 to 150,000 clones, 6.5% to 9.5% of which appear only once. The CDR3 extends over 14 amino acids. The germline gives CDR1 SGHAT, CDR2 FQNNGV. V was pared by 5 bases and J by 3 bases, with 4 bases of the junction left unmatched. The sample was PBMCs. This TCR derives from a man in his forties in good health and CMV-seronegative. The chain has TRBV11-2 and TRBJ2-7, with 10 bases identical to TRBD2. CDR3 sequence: CASSGGLANYEQYF. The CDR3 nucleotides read TGTGCCAGCAGCGGGGGACTAGCGAACTACGAGCAGTACTTC.